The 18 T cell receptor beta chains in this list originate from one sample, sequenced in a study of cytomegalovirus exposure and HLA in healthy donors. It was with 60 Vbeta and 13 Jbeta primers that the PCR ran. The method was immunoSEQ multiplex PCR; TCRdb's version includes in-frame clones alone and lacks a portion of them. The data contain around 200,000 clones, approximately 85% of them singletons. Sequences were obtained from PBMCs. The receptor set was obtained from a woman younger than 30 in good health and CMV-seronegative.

The CDR3 loop is CASSLVTGQFRGTEAFF. The CDR3 DNA is TGTGCCAGCAGCTTAGTGACAGGGCAGTTCCGCGGCACTGAAGCTTTCTTT. The chain is built from TRBV7-6 and TRBJ1-1; 7 positions agree with TRBD1. The CDR3 runs 17 residues. With V trimmed by 1 base and J by 4 bases, 12 bases remained unmatched. Germline CDR1 SGHVS, CDR2 FNYEAQ.

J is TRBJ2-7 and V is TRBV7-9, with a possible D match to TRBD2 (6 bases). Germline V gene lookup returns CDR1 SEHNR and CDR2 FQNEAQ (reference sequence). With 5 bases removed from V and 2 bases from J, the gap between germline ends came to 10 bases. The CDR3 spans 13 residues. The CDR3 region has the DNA TGTGCCAGCAGCCCGCGGGAAGCCTACGAGCAGTACTTC. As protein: CASSPREAYEQYF.

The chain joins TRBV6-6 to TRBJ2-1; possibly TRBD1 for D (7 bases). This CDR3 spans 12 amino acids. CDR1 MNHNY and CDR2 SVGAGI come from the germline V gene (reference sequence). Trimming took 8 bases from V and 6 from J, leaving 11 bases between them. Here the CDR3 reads CASRGTANEQFF. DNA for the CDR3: TGTGCCAGCCGGGGGACAGCCAATGAGCAGTTCTTC.

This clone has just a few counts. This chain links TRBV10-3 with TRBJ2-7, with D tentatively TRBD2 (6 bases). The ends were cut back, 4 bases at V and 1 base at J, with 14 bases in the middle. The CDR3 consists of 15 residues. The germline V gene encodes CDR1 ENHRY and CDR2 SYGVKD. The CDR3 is CAISAIADLSYEQYF. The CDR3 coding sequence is TGTGCCATCAGTGCTATAGCGGATCTTTCCTACGAGCAGTACTTC.

CDR3 nucleotides: TGTGCCAGCAGCGTAGATAGGGACATACAATACACAGATACGCAGTATTTT. Its protein is CASSVDRDIQYTDTQYF. The rearrangement joins TRBV9 to TRBJ2-3; a possible D gene is TRBD1 (6 bases). The CDR3 sequence is 17 residues long. The germline V and J ends were trimmed by 0 bases and 2 bases, with 16 bases remaining between them. Germline V lookup: CDR1 SGDLS, CDR2 YYNGEE.

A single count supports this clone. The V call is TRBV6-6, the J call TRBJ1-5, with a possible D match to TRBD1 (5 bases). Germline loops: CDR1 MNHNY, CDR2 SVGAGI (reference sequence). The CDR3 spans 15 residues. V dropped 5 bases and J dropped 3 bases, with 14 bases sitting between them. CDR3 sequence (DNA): TGTGCCAGCAGTCCCGGGACTGCCAACAATCAGCCCCAGCATTTT. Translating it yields CASSPGTANNQPQHF.

The DNA of the CDR3 is TGTGCCAGCAGCGTAGAGATACAAGACAATGAGCAGTTCTTC. Its translation: CASSVEIQDNEQFF. The chain has TRBV9 and TRBJ2-1; no reliable D call. Germline assignment: CDR1 SGDLS and CDR2 YYNGEE. CDR3 size: 14 residues. The V and J ends lost 0 bases and 5 bases respectively, with 9 bases between them.

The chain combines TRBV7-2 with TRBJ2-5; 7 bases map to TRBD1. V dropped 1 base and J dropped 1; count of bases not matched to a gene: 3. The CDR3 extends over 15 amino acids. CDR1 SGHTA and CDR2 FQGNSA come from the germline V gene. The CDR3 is CASSLGGTAQETQYF. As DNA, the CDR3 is TGTGCCAGCAGCTTAGGTGGGACAGCCCAAGAGACCCAGTACTTC.

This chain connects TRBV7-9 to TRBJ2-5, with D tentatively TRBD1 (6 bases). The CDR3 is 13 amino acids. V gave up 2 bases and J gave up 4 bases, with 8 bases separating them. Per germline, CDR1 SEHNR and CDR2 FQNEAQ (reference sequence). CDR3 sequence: CASSLRQAETQYF. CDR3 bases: TGTGCCAGCAGCTTAAGACAGGCAGAGACCCAGTACTTC.

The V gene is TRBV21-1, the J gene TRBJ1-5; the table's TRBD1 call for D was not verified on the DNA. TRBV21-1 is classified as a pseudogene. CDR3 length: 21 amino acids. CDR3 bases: TGTGCCAGCAGCATGTATGGGGGCCGGGCCCAACAGGGTTATAGCAATCAGCCCCAGCATTTT. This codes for CASSMYGGRAQQGYSNQPQHF.

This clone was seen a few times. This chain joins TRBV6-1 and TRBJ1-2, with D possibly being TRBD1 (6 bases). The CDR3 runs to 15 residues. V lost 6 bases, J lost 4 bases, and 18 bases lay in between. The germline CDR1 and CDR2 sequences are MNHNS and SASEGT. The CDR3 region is CASSGYREGGYGYTF. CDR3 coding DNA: TGTGCCAGCAGCGGTTACAGGGAGGGGGGCTATGGCTACACCTTC.

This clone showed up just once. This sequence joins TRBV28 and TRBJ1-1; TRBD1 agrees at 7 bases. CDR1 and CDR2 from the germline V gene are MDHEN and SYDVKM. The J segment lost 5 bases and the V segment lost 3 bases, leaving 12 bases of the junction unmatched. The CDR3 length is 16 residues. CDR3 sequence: CASSLVPGGIRTEAFF. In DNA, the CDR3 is TGTGCCAGCAGTTTGGTACCAGGGGGTATTAGGACTGAAGCTTTCTTT.

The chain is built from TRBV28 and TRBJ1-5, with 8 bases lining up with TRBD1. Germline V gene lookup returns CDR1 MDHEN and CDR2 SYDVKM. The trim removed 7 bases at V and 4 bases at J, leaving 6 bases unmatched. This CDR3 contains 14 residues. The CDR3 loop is CASTWDRFNQPQHF. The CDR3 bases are TGTGCCAGCACCTGGGACAGGTTTAATCAGCCCCAGCATTTT.

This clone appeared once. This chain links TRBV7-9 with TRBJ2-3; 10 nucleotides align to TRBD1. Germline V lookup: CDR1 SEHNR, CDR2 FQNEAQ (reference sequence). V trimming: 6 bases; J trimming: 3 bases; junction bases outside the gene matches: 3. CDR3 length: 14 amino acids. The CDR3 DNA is TGTGCCAGCAGTATGGGACAGGGGACAGATACGCAGTATTTT. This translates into CASSMGQGTDTQYF.

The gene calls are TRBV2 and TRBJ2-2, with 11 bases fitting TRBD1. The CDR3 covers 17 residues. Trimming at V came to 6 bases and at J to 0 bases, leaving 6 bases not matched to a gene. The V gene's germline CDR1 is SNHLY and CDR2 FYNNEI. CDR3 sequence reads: CASRTGQGAANTGELFF. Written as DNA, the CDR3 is TGTGCCAGCAGGACTGGACAGGGGGCTGCGAACACCGGGGAGCTGTTTTTT. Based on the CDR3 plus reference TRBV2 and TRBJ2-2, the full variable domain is EPEVTQTPSHQVTQMGQEVILRCVPISNHLYFYWYRQILGQKVEFLVSFYNNEISEKSEIFDDQFSVERPDGSNFTLKIRSTKLEDSAMYFCASRTGQGAANTGELFFGEGSRLTVL.

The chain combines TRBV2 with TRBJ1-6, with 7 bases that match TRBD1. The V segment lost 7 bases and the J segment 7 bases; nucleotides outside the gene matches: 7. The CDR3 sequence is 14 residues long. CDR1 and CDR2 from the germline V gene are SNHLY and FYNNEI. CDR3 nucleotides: TGTGCCAGCAACGACAGGGTGGGGAATTCACCCCTCCACTTT. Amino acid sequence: CASNDRVGNSPLHF.

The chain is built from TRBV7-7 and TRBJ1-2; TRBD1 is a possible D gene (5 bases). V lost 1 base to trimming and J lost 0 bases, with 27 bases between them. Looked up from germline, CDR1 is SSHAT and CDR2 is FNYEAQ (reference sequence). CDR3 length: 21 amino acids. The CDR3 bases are TGTGCCAGCAGCTTAGTTTTGGGGCCAGGGAAGAAGCCTTGGGCTAACTATGGCTACACCTTC. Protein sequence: CASSLVLGPGKKPWANYGYTF.

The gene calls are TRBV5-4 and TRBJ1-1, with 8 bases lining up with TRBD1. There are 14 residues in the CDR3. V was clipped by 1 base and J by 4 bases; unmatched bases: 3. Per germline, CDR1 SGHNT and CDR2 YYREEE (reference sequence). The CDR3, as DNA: TGTGCCAGCAGCTTGACGGACAGGGTCACTGAAGCTTTCTTT. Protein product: CASSLTDRVTEAFF.